The following is a T cell receptor beta chain sequence with its context. Authors' data handling: Nucleated cell number was recorded as an estimate derived from reference gene primer amplification. Clones were sequenced by immunoSEQ multiplex PCR, and TCRdb holds only the in-frame ones, with some missing. V and J calls and clone size come straight from that table; D and trimming were deduced from the DNA. The sample carries more than 55,000 clones, approximately 90% recorded once. The sample is drawn from a study of blood T cell repertoires in COVID-19. Study context: There were acute and convalescent COVID-19 samples, and they came from the United States, Italy and Spain. Sources were T cells, B-cell-depleted T cells, or PBMCs; the material itself was cDNA or gDNA.

Per germline, CDR1 SGHTA and CDR2 FQGNSA. This CDR3 contains 16 residues. V was clipped by 1 base and J by 2 bases; unmatched bases: 7. The source is a human donor with active COVID-19. The donor label of this sample is uncertain. Input material: peripheral blood. The chain couples TRBV7-2 to TRBJ2-5, with TRBD2 matching over 7 bases. The CDR3 here is CASSLGTLAPQETQYF. The CDR3 DNA is TGTGCCAGCAGCTTAGGGACACTAGCGCCACAAGAGACCCAGTACTTC.